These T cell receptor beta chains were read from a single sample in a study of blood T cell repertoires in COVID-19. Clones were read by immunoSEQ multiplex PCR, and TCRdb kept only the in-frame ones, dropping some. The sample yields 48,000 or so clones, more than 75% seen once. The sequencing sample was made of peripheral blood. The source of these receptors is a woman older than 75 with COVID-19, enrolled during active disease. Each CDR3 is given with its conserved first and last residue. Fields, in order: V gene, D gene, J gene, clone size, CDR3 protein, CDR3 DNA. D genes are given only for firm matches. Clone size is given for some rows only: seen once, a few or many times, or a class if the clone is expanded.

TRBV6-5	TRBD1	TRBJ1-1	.	CASRGTAAYDTEAFF	TGTGCCAGCAGAGGGACAGCCGCTTATGACACTGAAGCTTTCTTT
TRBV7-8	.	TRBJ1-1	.	CASSFGARSSEAFF	TGTGCCAGCAGCTTTGGGGCCCGGAGTTCTGAAGCTTTCTTT
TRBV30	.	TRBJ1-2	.	CAWSVSGNYGYTF	TGTGCCTGGAGTGTTTCGGGGAACTATGGCTACACCTTC
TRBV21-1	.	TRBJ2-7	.	CASSPRRTPGQYF	TGTGCCAGCAGCCCCCGACGGACACCCGGGCAGTACTTC
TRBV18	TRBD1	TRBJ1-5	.	CASSAGTVNQPQHF	TGTGCCAGCTCAGCCGGGACAGTCAATCAGCCCCAGCATTTT
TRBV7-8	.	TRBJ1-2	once	CASSYTTANYGYTF	TGTGCCAGCAGTTACACAACAGCTAACTATGGCTACACCTTC
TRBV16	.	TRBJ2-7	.	CASSQSGRYEQYF	TGTGCCAGCAGCCAATCGGGGCGGTACGAGCAGTACTTC
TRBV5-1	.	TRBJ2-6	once	CASRDILGGPGANVLTF	TGCGCCAGCAGGGACATCCTAGGGGGTCCTGGGGCCAACGTCCTGACTTTC
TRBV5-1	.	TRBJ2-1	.	CASSLVLDEQFF	TGCGCCAGCAGCTTGGTTCTAGATGAGCAGTTCTTC
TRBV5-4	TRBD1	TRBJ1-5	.	CASSPIGQGGKPQHF	TGTGCCAGCAGCCCCATAGGACAGGGAGGAAAGCCCCAGCATTTT
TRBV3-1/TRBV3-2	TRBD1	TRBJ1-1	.	CASSQKQGRNTEAFF	TGTGCCAGCAGCCAAAAACAGGGGCGTAACACTGAAGCTTTCTTT
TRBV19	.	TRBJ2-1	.	CASSIFAGTARGPYNEQFF	TGTGCCAGTAGTATTTTTGCGGGGACCGCGCGGGGGCCCTACAATGAGCAGTTCTTC
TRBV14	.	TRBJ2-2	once	CASSHLATNTGELFF	TGTGCCAGCAGCCACCTAGCGACGAACACCGGGGAGCTGTTTTTT
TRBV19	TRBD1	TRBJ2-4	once	CASSHRGTGGYAKNIQYF	TGTGCCAGTAGCCATAGGGGGACAGGGGGCTATGCCAAAAACATTCAGTACTTC
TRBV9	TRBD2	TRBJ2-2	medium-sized	CASSERLAQTGELFF	TGTGCCAGCAGCGAGAGACTAGCCCAAACCGGGGAGCTGTTTTTT
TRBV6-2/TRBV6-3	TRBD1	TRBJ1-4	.	CASSTGASGKLFF	TGTGCCAGCAGCACAGGGGCCAGCGGGAAACTGTTTTTT
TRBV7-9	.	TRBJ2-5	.	CASRPGGRTLQETQYF	TGTGCCAGCAGGCCCGGGGGACGGACCCTTCAAGAGACCCAGTACTTC
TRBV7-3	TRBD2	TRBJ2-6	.	CASSLQAGAVSGANVLTF	TGTGCCAGCAGCTTACAAGCGGGGGCTGTCTCTGGGGCCAACGTCCTGACTTTC